These 3 T cell receptor beta chains share one sample of origin, sequenced in a study of cytomegalovirus exposure and HLA in healthy donors. It was with 60 Vbeta and 13 Jbeta primers that the PCR ran. Here immunoSEQ multiplex PCR was the method, and the copy in TCRdb shows in-frame clones only, minus some. The sample yields 95,000 to 150,000 clones, less than 20% seen once. Sequences were obtained from PBMCs. The receptors here all came from a young woman in good health and CMV-seronegative.

CDR3 loop: CASSLGMADSNEQFF. As DNA, the CDR3 is TGTGCCAGCAGCTTGGGGATGGCAGACTCCAATGAGCAGTTCTTC. The V call is TRBV5-8, the J call TRBJ2-1; unclear D gene. The V gene lost 0 bases and the J gene lost 6 bases, with 13 bases spanning the gap. The germline gives CDR1 SGHTS, CDR2 YDEGEE. The CDR3 contains 15 residues.

There are a few counts of this clone. The chain employs TRBV15 and TRBJ2-5; D is ambiguous. This CDR3 is built from 15 residues. V shed 0 bases and J shed 2 bases, with 10 bases lying between them. Germline values: CDR1 LNHNV, CDR2 YYDKDF (reference sequence). The DNA of the CDR3 is TGTGCCACCAGCAGAGAAATAGCATTGCAAGAGACCCAGTACTTC. Translating gives CATSREIALQETQYF. The full variable domain, its missing parts supplied by reference TRBV15 and TRBJ2-5, is DAMVIQNPRYQVTQFGKPVTLSCSQTLNHNVMYWYQQKSSQAPKLLFHYYDKDFNNEADTPDNFQSRRPNTSFCFLDIRSPGLGDTAMYLCATSREIALQETQYFGPGTRLLVL.

The chain combines TRBV28 with TRBJ2-7; 10 bases match TRBD1. This CDR3 is 14 amino acids long. V trimming: 6 bases; J trimming: 4 bases; junction bases outside the gene matches: 6. Germline CDR1 is MDHEN and CDR2 is SYDVKM. The CDR3 nucleotides read TGTGCCAGCAGACCCGGGACAGGGGTATACGAGCAGTACTTC. Protein product: CASRPGTGVYEQYF.